The sequence of this T cell receptor beta chain was determined in a study of neurological immune-mediated disorders. The table lists this clonotype with many counts. Germline CDR1 and CDR2: DFQATT and SNEGSKA (reference sequence). This CDR3 spans 13 amino acids. V was trimmed by 4 bases and J by 3 bases, leaving 12 bases between them. TCRdb ran MiXCR on the 5' RACE reads and lists one entry per CDR3 protein. Among approximately 31,000 distinct CDR3 sequences listed, approximately 4.2% were seen once. The V gene is TRBV20-1, the J gene TRBJ1-1, with D maybe TRBD1 (5 bases). The clonotype was recovered from a man younger than 35 in good health. The sample consisted of PBMCs. CDR3 DNA sequence: TGCAGTGCTAAGAATCTAGGGGACACTGAAGCTTTCTTT. Translating gives CSAKNLGDTEAFF.